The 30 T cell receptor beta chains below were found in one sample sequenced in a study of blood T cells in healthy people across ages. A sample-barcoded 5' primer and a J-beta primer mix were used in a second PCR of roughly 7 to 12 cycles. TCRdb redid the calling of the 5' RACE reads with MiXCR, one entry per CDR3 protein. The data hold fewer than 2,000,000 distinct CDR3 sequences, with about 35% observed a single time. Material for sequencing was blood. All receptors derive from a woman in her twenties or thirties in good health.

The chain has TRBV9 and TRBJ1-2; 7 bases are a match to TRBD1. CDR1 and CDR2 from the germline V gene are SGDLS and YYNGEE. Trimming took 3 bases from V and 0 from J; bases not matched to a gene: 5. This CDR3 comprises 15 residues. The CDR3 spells CASSDRTGPNYGYTF. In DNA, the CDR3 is TGTGCCAGCAGCGATCGGACAGGCCCTAACTATGGCTACACCTTC.

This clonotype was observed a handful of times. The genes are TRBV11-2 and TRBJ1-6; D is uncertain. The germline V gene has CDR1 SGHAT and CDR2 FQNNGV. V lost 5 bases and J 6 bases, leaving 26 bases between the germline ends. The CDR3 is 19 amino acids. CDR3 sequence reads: CASSRFLGQPVGANSPLHF. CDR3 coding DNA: TGTGCCAGCAGCCGATTCCTAGGTCAGCCCGTCGGCGCTAATTCACCCCTCCACTTT. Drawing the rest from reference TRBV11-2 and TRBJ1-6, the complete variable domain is EAGVAQSPRYKIIEKRQSVAFWCNPISGHATLYWYQQILGQGPKLLIQFQNNGVVDDSQLPKDRFSAERLKGVDSTLKIQPAKLEDSAVYLCASSRFLGQPVGANSPLHFGNGTRLTVT.

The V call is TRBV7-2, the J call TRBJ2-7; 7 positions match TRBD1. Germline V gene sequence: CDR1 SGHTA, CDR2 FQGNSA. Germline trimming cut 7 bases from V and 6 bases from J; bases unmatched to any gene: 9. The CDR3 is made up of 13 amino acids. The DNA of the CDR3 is TGTGCCAGCACAGTATACAGGGGCCGCGAGCAGTACTTC. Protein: CASTVYRGREQYF.

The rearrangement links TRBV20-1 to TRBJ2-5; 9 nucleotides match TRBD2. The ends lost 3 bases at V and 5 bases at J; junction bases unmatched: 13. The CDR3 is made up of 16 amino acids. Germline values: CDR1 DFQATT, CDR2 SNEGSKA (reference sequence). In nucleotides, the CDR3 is TGCAGTGCTAGTGTGGGCGGGGGGGCATCGCAGGAGACCCAGTACTTC. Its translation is CSASVGGGASQETQYF.

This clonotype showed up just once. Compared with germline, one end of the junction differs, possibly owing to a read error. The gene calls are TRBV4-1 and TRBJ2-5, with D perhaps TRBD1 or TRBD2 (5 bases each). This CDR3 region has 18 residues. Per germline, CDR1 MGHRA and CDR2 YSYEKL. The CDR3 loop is CASSQKRDTGRPRETQYF. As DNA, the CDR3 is TGCGCTAGCAGCCAAAAAAGGGATACGGGACGCCCCCGGGAGACCCAGTACTTC.

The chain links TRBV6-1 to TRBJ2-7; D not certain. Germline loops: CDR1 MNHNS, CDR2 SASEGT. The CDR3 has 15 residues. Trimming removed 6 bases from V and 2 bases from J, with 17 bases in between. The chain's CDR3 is CASRESPLVPYEQYF. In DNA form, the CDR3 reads TGTGCCAGCAGGGAGTCACCACTGGTCCCCTACGAGCAGTACTTC.

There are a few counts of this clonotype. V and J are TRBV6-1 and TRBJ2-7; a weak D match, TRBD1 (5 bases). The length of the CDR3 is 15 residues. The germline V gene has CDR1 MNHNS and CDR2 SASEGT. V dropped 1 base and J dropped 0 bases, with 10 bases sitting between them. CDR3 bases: TGTGCCAGCAGTGAAGTTCCCGACAGCTCCTACGAGCAGTACTTC. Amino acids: CASSEVPDSSYEQYF.

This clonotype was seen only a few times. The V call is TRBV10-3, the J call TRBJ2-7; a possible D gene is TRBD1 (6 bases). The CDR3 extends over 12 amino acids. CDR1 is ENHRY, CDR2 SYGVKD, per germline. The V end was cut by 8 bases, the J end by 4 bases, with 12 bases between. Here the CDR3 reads CAIGVQGYEQYF. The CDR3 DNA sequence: TGTGCCATCGGAGTACAGGGATACGAGCAGTACTTC.

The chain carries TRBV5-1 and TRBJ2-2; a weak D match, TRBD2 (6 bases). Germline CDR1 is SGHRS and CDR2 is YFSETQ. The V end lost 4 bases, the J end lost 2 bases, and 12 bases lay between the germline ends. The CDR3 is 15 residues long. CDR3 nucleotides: TGCGCCAGCAGCAACCGGGACTCCAACACCGGGGAGCTGTTTTTT. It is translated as CASSNRDSNTGELFF.

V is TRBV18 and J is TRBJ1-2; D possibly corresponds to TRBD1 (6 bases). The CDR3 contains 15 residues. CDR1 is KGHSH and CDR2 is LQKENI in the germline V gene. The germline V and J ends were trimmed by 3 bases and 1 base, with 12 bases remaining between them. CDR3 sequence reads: CASSPGAQRNYGYTF. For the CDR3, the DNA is TGTGCCAGCTCACCGGGGGCCCAACGTAACTATGGCTACACCTTC.

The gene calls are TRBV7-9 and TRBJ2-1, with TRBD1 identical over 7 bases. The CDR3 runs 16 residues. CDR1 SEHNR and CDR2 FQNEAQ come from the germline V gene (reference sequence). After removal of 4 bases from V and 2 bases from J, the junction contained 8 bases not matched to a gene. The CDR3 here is CASSSLQGSTYNEQFF. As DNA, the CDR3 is TGTGCCAGCAGCTCACTACAGGGGTCTACCTACAATGAGCAGTTCTTC.

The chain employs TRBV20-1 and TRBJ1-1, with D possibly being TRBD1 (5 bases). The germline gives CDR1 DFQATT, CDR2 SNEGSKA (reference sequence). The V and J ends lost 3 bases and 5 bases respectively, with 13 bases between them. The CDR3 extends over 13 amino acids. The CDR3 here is CSASPRGRTEAFF. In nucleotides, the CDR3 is TGCAGTGCTAGCCCTCGGGGGAGGACTGAAGCTTTCTTT.

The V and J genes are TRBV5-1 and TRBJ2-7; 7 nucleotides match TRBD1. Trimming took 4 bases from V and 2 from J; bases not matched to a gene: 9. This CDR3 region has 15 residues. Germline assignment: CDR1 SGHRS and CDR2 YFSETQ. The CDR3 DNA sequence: TGCGCCAGCAGCGCCTTGACAGGGTCCCCCTACGAGCAGTACTTC. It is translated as CASSALTGSPYEQYF.

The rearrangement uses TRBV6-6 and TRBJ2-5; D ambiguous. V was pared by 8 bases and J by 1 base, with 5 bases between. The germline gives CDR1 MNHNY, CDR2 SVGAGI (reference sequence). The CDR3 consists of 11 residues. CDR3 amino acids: CASAFQETQYF. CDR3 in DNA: TGTGCCAGCGCATTCCAAGAGACCCAGTACTTC.

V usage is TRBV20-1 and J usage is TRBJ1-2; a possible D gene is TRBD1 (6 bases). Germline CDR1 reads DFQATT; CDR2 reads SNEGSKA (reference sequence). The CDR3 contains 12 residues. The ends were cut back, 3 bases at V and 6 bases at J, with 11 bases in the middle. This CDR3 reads CSASRDTHGYTF. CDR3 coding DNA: TGCAGTGCTAGCCGGGACACGCATGGCTACACCTTC.

CDR3 in amino acids: CASSSRDRGDYEQYF. The CDR3 DNA follows: TGTGCCAGCAGCTCCCGGGACAGGGGAGACTACGAGCAGTACTTC. The chain joins TRBV27 to TRBJ2-4; 10 bases map to TRBD1. The DNA end lines up better with TRBJ2-7; the J call may be wrong. The CDR3 runs 15 residues. Germline V gives CDR1 MNHEY, CDR2 SMNVEV (reference sequence).

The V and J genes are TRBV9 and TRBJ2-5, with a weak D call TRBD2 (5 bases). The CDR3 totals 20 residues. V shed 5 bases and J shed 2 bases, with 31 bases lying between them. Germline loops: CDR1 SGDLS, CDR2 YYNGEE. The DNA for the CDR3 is TGTGCCAGCAGACTAATAAGGGCGGAGGCCAAAGCCCTGGAACAAGAGACCCAGTACTTC. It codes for CASRLIRAEAKALEQETQYF.

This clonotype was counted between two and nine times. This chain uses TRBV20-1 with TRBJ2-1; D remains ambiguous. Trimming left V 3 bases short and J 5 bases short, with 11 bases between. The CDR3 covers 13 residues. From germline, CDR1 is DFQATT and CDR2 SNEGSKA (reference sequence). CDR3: CSASPSHHNEQFF. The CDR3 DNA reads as TGCAGTGCTAGTCCTTCCCACCACAATGAGCAGTTCTTC.

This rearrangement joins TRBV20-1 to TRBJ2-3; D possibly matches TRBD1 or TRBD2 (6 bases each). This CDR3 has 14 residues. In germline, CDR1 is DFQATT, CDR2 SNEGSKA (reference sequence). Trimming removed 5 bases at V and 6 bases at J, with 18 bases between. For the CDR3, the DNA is TGCAGTGCTCGGGTTGGGGGGCGAGGGGATACGCAGTATTTT. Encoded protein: CSARVGGRGDTQYF.

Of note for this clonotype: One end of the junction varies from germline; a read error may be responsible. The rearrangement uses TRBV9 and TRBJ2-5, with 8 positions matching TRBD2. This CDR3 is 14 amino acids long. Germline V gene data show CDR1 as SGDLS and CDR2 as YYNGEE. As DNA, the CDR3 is TGTGTCAGCAGCGTGGGGCAGGCGGGAGGGACCCAGTACTTC. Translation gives CVSSVGQAGGTQYF.

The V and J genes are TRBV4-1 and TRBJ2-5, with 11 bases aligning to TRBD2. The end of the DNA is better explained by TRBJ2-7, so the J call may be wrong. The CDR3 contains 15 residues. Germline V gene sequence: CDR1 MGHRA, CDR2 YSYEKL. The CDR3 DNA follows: TGCGCCAGCAGCCGGGAACTAGCGGGAGCCTACGAGCAGTACTTC. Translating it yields CASSRELAGAYEQYF.

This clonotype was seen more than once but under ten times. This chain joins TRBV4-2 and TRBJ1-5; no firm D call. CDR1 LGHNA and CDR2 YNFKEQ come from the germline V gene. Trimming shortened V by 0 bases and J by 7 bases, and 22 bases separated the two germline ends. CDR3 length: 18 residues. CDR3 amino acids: CASSQDWAQQEGGQPQHF. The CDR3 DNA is TGTGCCAGCAGCCAAGATTGGGCACAGCAGGAAGGAGGACAGCCCCAGCATTTT.

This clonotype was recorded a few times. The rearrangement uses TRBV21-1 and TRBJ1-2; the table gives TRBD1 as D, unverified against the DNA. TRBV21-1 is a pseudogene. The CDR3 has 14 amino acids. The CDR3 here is CASIPDRVNYGYTF. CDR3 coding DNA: TGTGCCAGCATCCCTGACAGGGTTAACTATGGCTACACCTTC.

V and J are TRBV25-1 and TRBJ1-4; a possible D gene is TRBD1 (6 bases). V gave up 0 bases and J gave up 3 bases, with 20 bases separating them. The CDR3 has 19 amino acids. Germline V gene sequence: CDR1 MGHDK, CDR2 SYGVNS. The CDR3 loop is CASSEYKDRDTGSNEKLFF. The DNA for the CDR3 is TGTGCCAGCAGTGAATATAAGGACCGGGACACAGGCTCTAATGAAAAACTGTTTTTT.

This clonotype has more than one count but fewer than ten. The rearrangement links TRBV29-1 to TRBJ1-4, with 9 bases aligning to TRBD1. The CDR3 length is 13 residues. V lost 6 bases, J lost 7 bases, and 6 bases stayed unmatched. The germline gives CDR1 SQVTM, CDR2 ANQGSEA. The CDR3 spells CSVKQGAGEKLFF. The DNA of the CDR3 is TGCAGCGTGAAACAGGGGGCGGGTGAAAAACTGTTTTTT.

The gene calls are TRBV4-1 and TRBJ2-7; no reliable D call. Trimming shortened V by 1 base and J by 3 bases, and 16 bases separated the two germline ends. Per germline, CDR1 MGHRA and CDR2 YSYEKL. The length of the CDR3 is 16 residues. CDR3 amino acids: CASSQGSAVGYYEQYF. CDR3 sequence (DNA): TGCGCCAGCAGCCAAGGTTCGGCGGTCGGTTACTACGAGCAGTACTTC.

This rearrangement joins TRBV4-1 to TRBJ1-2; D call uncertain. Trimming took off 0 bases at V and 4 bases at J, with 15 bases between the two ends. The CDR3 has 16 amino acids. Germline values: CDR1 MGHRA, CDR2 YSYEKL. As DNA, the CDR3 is TGCGCCAGCAGCCAAGAGGCCCTCCAACGTACCTATGGCTACACCTTC. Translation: CASSQEALQRTYGYTF.

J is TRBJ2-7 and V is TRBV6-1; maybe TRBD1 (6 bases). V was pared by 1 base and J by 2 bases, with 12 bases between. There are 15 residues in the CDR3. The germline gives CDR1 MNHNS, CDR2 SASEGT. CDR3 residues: CASSEGQDGTYEQYF. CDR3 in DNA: TGTGCCAGCAGTGAAGGACAGGACGGTACCTACGAGCAGTACTTC.

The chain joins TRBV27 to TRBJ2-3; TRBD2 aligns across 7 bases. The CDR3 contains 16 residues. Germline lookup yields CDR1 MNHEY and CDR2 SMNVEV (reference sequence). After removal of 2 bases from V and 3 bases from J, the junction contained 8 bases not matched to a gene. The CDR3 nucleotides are TGTGCCAGCAGTTTAATAGCTAGCGGAGGTACAGATACGCAGTATTTT. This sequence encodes CASSLIASGGTDTQYF.

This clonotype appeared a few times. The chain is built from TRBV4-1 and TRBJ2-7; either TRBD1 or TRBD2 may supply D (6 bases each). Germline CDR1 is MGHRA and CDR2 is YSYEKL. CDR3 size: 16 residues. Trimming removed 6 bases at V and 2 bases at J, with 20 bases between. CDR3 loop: CASRPRIGGLTYEQYF. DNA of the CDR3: TGCGCCAGCAGACCAAGAATAGGGGGGCTCACCTACGAGCAGTACTTC.